The 13 T cell receptor beta chains below come from one sample, sequenced in a study of PD-L1 blockade in urothelial cancer. Libraries were prepared by immunoSEQ multiplex PCR; TCRdb keeps only in-frame clonotypes and omits some of them. The profile shows approximately 110,000 clones, roughly 88% of them singletons. The sequencing used PBMCs, collected around atezolizumab (anti-PD-L1) treatment. These TCRs come from a man aged 50 or older with urothelial cancer.

The chain uses TRBV15 and TRBJ2-1, with 10 bases lining up with TRBD2. CDR1 LNHNV and CDR2 YYDKDF come from the germline V gene (reference sequence). V was clipped by 0 bases and J by 6 bases; unmatched bases: 5. This CDR3 comprises 16 residues. CDR3 loop: CATSRDTASGGNEQFF. The CDR3 DNA reads as TGTGCCACCAGCAGAGATACCGCTAGCGGGGGCAATGAGCAGTTCTTC.

This chain connects TRBV5-1 to TRBJ2-5; 9 bases line up with TRBD2. This CDR3 is 16 amino acids long. Germline V gives CDR1 SGHRS, CDR2 YFSETQ. The V segment lost 0 bases and the J segment 0 bases; nucleotides outside the gene matches: 3. CDR3 protein: CASSLGLAGNQETQYF. The CDR3 coding sequence is TGCGCCAGCAGCTTGGGTCTAGCGGGGAACCAAGAGACCCAGTACTTC.

The rearrangement uses TRBV11-1 and TRBJ1-1, with D possibly being TRBD1 (5 bases). Trimming took off 6 bases at V and 1 base at J, with 12 bases between the two ends. The germline CDR1 and CDR2 sequences are SGHAT and FQDESV (reference sequence). There are 14 residues in the CDR3. CDR3 in DNA: TGTGCCAGCAGGCCGGGACTCTCGAACACTGAAGCTTTCTTT. Translation gives CASRPGLSNTEAFF.

The rearrangement uses TRBV6-6 and TRBJ1-4, with TRBD1 identical over 7 bases. The CDR3 covers 14 residues. Germline loops: CDR1 MNHNY, CDR2 SVGAGI (reference sequence). Unmatched junction bases numbered 8, after V lost 6 bases and J lost 7 bases. DNA of the CDR3: TGTGCCAGCAGCGATACAGGGGTGGGTGAAAAACTGTTTTTT. It specifies CASSDTGVGEKLFF.

The genes are TRBV30 and TRBJ1-2; 8 positions agree with TRBD1. The CDR3 runs 12 residues. Unmatched junction bases numbered 4, after V lost 3 bases and J lost 7 bases. Germline values: CDR1 GTSNPN, CDR2 SVGIG (reference sequence). The CDR3 sequence is CAWSGTGSGYTF. CDR3 DNA: TGTGCCTGGAGCGGGACAGGAAGTGGCTACACCTTC. Using reference TRBV30 and TRBJ1-2 for the parts outside the CDR3, the full variable domain is SQTIHQWPATLVQPVGSPLSLECTVEGTSNPNLYWYRQAAGRGLQLLFYSVGIGQISSEVPQNLSASRPQDRQFILSSKKLLLSDSGFYLCAWSGTGSGYTFGSGTRLTVV.

The V gene is TRBV6-1, the J gene TRBJ1-2, with D tentatively TRBD1 (5 bases). The germline gives CDR1 MNHNS, CDR2 SASEGT. V was shortened by 7 bases and J by 2 bases, with 11 bases between the two germline ends. The CDR3 has 13 residues. This chain's CDR3 is CASKQGGNYGYTF. The CDR3 DNA follows: TGTGCCAGCAAGCAGGGTGGCAACTATGGCTACACCTTC.

J is TRBJ2-7 and V is TRBV9, with 7 positions matching TRBD2. This CDR3 has 15 amino acids. Trimming at V came to 4 bases and at J to 2 bases, leaving 9 bases not matched to a gene. Looked up from germline, CDR1 is SGDLS and CDR2 is YYNGEE. CDR3 sequence reads: CASSTSGDLAYEQYF. The CDR3 region has the DNA TGTGCCAGCAGCACCAGCGGGGACCTGGCCTACGAGCAGTACTTC.

The rearrangement uses TRBV2 and TRBJ2-1; the match to TRBD2 covers 9 bases. The CDR3 contains 12 residues. V lost 7 bases to trimming and J lost 9 bases; unmatched junction nucleotides: 4. From germline, CDR1 is SNHLY and CDR2 FYNNEI. CDR3 nucleotide sequence: TGTGCCAGCATACTAGCGGGCACTGAGCAGTTCTTC. Amino acid sequence: CASILAGTEQFF.

The gene calls are TRBV7-6 and TRBJ2-1, with TRBD2 matching over 7 bases. This CDR3 is 15 amino acids long. V shed 1 base, J shed 4 bases, and the junction held 4 bases outside the gene matches. CDR1 and CDR2 from the germline V gene are SGHVS and FNYEAQ. DNA for the CDR3: TGTGCCAGCAGCTTAGGACTAGCAGCGTACAATGAGCAGTTCTTC. Translating it yields CASSLGLAAYNEQFF.

This clone is a singleton in its sample. The chain combines TRBV28 with TRBJ2-3; TRBD2 matches 7 bases. The CDR3 totals 15 residues. V was clipped by 3 bases and J by 1 base; unmatched bases: 4. CDR1 MDHEN and CDR2 SYDVKM come from the germline V gene. The CDR3 protein is CASSLWGGGTDTQYF. The CDR3 nucleotides are TGTGCCAGCAGTTTGTGGGGAGGGGGCACAGATACGCAGTATTTT.

The V and J genes are TRBV4-1 and TRBJ1-3; 8 nucleotides agree with TRBD1. The V and J ends lost 1 base and 0 bases, in that order; junction bases with no gene match: 11. Germline CDR1 reads MGHRA; CDR2 reads YSYEKL. The CDR3 loop spans 19 amino acids. This CDR3 reads CASSQGGQETLHSGNTIYF. CDR3 bases: TGCGCCAGCAGCCAAGGGGGACAGGAAACTTTACACTCTGGAAACACCATATATTTT.

The V call is TRBV28, the J call TRBJ1-6, with TRBD1 matching 8 bases. Germline assignment: CDR1 MDHEN and CDR2 SYDVKM. The junction had 8 bases not matched to a gene; V was cut back by 4 bases and J by 9 bases. The CDR3 covers 15 residues. DNA of the CDR3: TGTGCCAGCAGTTACGGGACAGGATTTTCTTCACCCCTCCACTTT. Translated, it gives CASSYGTGFSSPLHF.

This clone occurred once. Other DNA variants within this sample encode the same CDR3. The genes are TRBV14 and TRBJ2-7; 9 bases are a match to TRBD1. This CDR3 has 13 residues. Looked up from germline, CDR1 is SGHDN and CDR2 is FVKESK. The ends lost 4 bases at V and 2 bases at J; junction bases unmatched: 0. CDR3 bases: TGTGCCAGCAGCCGGGACAGGGCCTACGAGCAGTACTTC. It specifies CASSRDRAYEQYF.